This T cell receptor beta chain was retrieved from a study of shared clonotypes between healthy human individuals. Points on this clone: The target antigen is unknown.

General study results and limits: Among donors, the sharing of clonotypes was expected to be influenced by sequencing depth. Represented genetic and exposure-history diversity was restricted by having few donors.

Healthy HIV-negative adults with no recent acute infections or vaccinations were recruited as donors. Germline loops: CDR1 LNHDA, CDR2 SQIVND (reference sequence). The CDR3 length is 17 residues. V gave up 7 bases and J gave up 0 bases; unmatched junction bases: 14. Using immunoSEQ multiplex PCR, the repertoire was profiled, and TCRdb retains in-frame clones only, with some absent. Of roughly 2 million clones in the sample, 85% to 95% were seen once. The sequence derives from a man younger than 35 in good health. Material for sequencing was naive CD4+ T cells sorted from blood. Subset reported: CD45RA+ positively selected. V gene TRBV19 combines with J gene TRBJ1-1; 7 nucleotides line up with TRBD1. CDR3 amino acids: CASIAGTAQSLNTEAFF. The CDR3, as DNA: TGTGCCAGTATCGCCGGGACAGCACAGTCCTTGAACACTGAAGCTTTCTTT.